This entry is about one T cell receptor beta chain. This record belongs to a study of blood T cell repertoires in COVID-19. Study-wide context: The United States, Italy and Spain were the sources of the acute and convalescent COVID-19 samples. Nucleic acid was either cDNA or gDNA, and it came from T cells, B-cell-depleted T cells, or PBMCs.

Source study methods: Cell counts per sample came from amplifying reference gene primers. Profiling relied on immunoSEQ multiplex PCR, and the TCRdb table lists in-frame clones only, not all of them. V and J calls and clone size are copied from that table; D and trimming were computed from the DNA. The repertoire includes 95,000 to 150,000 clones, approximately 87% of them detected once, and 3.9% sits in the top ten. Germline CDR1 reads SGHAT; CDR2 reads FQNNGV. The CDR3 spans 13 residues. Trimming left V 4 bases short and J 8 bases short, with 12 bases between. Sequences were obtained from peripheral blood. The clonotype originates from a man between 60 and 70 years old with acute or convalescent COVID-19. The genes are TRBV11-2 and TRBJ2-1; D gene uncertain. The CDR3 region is CASSSSRVDEQFF. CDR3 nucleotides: TGTGCCAGCAGCTCTTCTCGGGTGGATGAGCAGTTCTTC. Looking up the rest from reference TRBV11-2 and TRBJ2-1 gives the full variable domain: EAGVAQSPRYKIIEKRQSVAFWCNPISGHATLYWYQQILGQGPKLLIQFQNNGVVDDSQLPKDRFSAERLKGVDSTLKIQPAKLEDSAVYLCASSSSRVDEQFFGPGTRLTVL.